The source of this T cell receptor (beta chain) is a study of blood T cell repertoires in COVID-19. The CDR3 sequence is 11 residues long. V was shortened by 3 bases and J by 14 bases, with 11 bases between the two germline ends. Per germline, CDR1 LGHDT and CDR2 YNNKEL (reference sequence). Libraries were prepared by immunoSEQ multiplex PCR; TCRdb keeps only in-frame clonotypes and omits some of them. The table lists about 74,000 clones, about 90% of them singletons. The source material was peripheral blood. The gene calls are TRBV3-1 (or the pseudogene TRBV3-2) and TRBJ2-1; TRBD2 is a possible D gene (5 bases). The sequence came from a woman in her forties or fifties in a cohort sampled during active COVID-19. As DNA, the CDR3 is TGTGCCAGCAGCCAGGTAGCGAGGAAGTTCTTC. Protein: CASSQVARKFF.